The 8 T cell receptor beta chains below all came from one sample that was sequenced in a study of cytomegalovirus exposure and HLA in healthy donors. This PCR relied on a set of 60 Vbeta primers and 13 Jbeta primers. Using immunoSEQ multiplex PCR, the repertoire was profiled, and TCRdb retains in-frame clones only, with some absent. The table records approximately 97,000 clones, 81% of them present only once. Material: PBMCs. These receptor sequences come from a woman aged 65 to 85 in good health and CMV-seropositive.

The J gene is TRBJ1-2, the V gene TRBV11-3, with 10 nucleotides matching TRBD1. CDR3 size: 17 residues. V was clipped by 4 bases and J by 2 bases; unmatched bases: 10. From germline, CDR1 is SGHNT and CDR2 YENEEA. CDR3 region: CASSSRQGAGGNYGYTF. In DNA, the CDR3 is TGTGCCAGCAGCTCCCGACAGGGGGCAGGGGGAAACTATGGCTACACCTTC.

This chain joins TRBV28 and TRBJ2-2; TRBD1 agrees at 8 bases. J was trimmed by 5 bases and V by 6 bases; bases with no gene match: 14. The CDR3 is 17 amino acids. CDR1 and CDR2 (germline): MDHEN, SYDVKM. The CDR3 sequence is CASRTEQGVVGTGELFF. The CDR3 region has the DNA TGTGCCAGCAGAACCGAACAGGGGGTCGTGGGGACCGGGGAGCTGTTTTTT.

The V gene is TRBV19, the J gene TRBJ1-6, with unresolved D. The CDR3 is 18 residues long. V was cut by 3 bases and J by 0 bases, with 15 bases left in between. Germline CDR1 and CDR2: LNHDA and SQIVND (reference sequence). The CDR3 spells CASSIPLSVASYNSPLHF. CDR3 coding DNA: TGTGCCAGTAGTATCCCTCTGTCCGTGGCCTCCTATAATTCACCCCTCCACTTT. The full variable domain, in which reference TRBV19 and TRBJ1-6 provide the parts outside the CDR3, is DGGITQSPKYLFRKEGQNVTLSCEQNLNHDAMYWYRQDPGQGLRLIYYSQIVNDFQKGDIAEGYSVSREKKESFPLTVTSAQKNPTAFYLCASSIPLSVASYNSPLHFGNGTRLTVT.

The chain links TRBV7-2 to TRBJ2-2; 9 bases fit TRBD1. J was trimmed by 5 bases and V by 4 bases; bases with no gene match: 8. Looked up from germline, CDR1 is SGHTA and CDR2 is FQGNSA. The CDR3 runs to 16 residues. This CDR3 reads CASSSRDRDGTGELFF. The CDR3 nucleotides are TGTGCCAGCAGCTCCCGGGACAGGGATGGAACCGGGGAGCTGTTTTTT.

This clone was observed once. The rearrangement links TRBV27 to TRBJ2-1; 9 bases agree with TRBD2. Germline CDR1 and CDR2: MNHEY and SMNVEV (reference sequence). Trimming cost V 2 bases and J 2 bases; bases outside gene matches: 7. This CDR3 has 17 residues. The CDR3 loop is CASSLQIAGATYNEQFF. The CDR3 coding sequence is TGTGCCAGCAGTTTACAAATAGCGGGAGCAACCTACAATGAGCAGTTCTTC.

The gene calls are TRBV5-8 and TRBJ2-2, with 8 bases lining up with TRBD2. Looked up from germline, CDR1 is SGHTS and CDR2 is YDEGEE. The CDR3 is 16 amino acids. Losses at the gene ends were 4 bases for V and 4 bases for J; bases not matched to a gene: 9. The CDR3 DNA is TGTGCCAGCAGCGCCGGGAGGGCGGTCATCACCGGGGAGCTGTTTTTT. This codes for CASSAGRAVITGELFF.

V gene TRBV7-8 combines with J gene TRBJ1-4; the match to TRBD1 covers 10 bases. CDR1 is SGHVS, CDR2 FQNEAQ, per germline. This CDR3 comprises 15 residues. J gave up 6 bases and V 5 bases, and 6 bases lay outside the gene matches. In DNA, the CDR3 is TGTGCCAGCAGCGGGATGGACAGGGGGTATGAAAAACTGTTTTTT. It is translated as CASSGMDRGYEKLFF.

J is TRBJ1-2 and V is TRBV7-2; 8 positions match TRBD1. The junction had 15 bases not matched to a gene; V was cut back by 5 bases and J by 7 bases. This CDR3 spans 16 amino acids. Germline CDR1 SGHTA, CDR2 FQGNSA. This chain's CDR3 is CASSHRDRLSAGGYTF. CDR3 sequence (DNA): TGTGCCAGCAGCCACCGGGACAGGCTCTCTGCCGGTGGCTACACCTTC.